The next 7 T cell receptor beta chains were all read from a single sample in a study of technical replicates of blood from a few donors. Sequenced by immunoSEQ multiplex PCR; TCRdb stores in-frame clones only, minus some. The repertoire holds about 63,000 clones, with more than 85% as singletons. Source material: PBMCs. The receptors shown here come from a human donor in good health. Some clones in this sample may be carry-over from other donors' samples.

The CDR3 DNA is TGTGCCAGTAGTATTCTGACGGGGACTTGGGGCAATCAGCCCCAGCATTTT. This sequence encodes CASSILTGTWGNQPQHF. V is TRBV19 and J is TRBJ1-5; possible D gene TRBD1, 5 bases. The CDR3 is made up of 17 amino acids. V was shortened by 3 bases and J by 2 bases, with 17 bases between the two germline ends. Germline CDR1 is LNHDA and CDR2 is SQIVND (reference sequence).

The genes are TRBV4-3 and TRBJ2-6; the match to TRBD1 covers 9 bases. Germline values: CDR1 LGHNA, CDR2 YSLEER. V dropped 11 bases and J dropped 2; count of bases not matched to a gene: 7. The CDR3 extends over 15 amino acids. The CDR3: CASGTGMAGANVLTF. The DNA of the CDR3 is TGCGCCTCCGGGACAGGGATGGCTGGGGCCAACGTCCTGACTTTC.

The CDR3 sequence is CASSLARRLSRGEQYF. The CDR3 bases are TGTGCCAGCAGCTTAGCTAGACGGCTGTCCCGCGGCGAGCAGTACTTC. V is TRBV7-8 and J is TRBJ2-7; no reliable D call. Germline V gene data show CDR1 as SGHVS and CDR2 as FQNEAQ. Trimming took 0 bases from V and 6 from J, leaving 18 bases between them. The CDR3 contains 16 residues.

CDR3 coding DNA: TGTGCCAGCAGCTTAGCTGTAAGCGGCGGCACCTACGAGCAGTACTTC. Translating it yields CASSLAVSGGTYEQYF. The chain recombines TRBV7-2 with TRBJ2-7; tentative D call: TRBD2 (5 bases). This CDR3 has 16 residues. CDR1 is SGHTA, CDR2 FQGNSA, per germline. The V end was cut by 0 bases, the J end by 2 bases, with 14 bases between.

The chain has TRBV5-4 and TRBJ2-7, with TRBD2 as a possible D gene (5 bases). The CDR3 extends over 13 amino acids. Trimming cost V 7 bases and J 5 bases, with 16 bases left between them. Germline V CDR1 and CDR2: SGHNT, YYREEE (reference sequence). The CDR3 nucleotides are TGTGCCAGCGGATACCGGATTAGCGACGAGCAGTACTTC. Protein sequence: CASGYRISDEQYF.

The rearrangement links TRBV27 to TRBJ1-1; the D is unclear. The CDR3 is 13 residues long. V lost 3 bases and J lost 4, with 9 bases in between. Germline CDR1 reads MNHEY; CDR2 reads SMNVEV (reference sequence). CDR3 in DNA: TGTGCCAGCAGTTTGCAGGCGCTCACTGAAGCTTTCTTT. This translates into CASSLQALTEAFF.

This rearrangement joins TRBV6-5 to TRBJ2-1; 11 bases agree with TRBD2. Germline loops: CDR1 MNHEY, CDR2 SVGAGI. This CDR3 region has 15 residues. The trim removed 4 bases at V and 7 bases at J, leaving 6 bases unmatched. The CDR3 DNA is TGTGCCAGCAGTTGGCTAGCGGGGGGCGCGAATGAGCAGTTCTTC. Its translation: CASSWLAGGANEQFF.